The TCR beta chain described here comes from a study of T cell responses to AZD1222 COVID-19 vaccine. Assay: immunoSEQ multiplex PCR; the TCRdb copy retains only in-frame clones and omits some. Of 60,000 to 80,000 clones in the sample, about 85% were seen once. The V end was cut by 3 bases, the J end by 7 bases, with 14 bases between. Germline loops: CDR1 SGDLS, CDR2 YYNGEE. The CDR3 totals 14 residues. This clone was seen once. Its antigen is as yet unknown. Regarding the study as a whole: Repertoire collection took place solely once the T cell response had peaked. Among the donors, most were white British and more were female, and clonal diversity was possibly underestimated.

The receptor was isolated from an adult in good health. The sample consisted of peripheral blood, taken on day 0 of AZD1222 vaccination. The genes are TRBV9 and TRBJ1-5, with TRBD1 as a possible D gene (6 bases). CDR3 DNA: TGTGCCAGCAGCGCCGGACAGTCGTTCCAGCCCCAGCATTTT. Its translation: CASSAGQSFQPQHF. The whole variable domain, filled in from reference TRBV9 and TRBJ1-5, reads DSGVTQTPKHLITATGQRVTLRCSPRSGDLSVYWYQQSLDQGLQFLIQYYNGEERAKGNILERFSAQQFPDLHSELNLSSLELGDSALYFCASSAGQSFQPQHFGDGTRLSIL.